This section outlines one T cell receptor (beta chain) sequence together with its context. The CDR3 has 16 amino acids. Trimming pared 3 bases from V and 7 bases from J, leaving 22 bases between. The germline V gene encodes CDR1 GTSNPN and CDR2 SVGIG (reference sequence). Produced via immunoSEQ multiplex PCR; TCRdb's table is partial and in-frame only. The top ten hold about 0.8% of the sample, which has 250,000 to 350,000 clones, 80% to 90% seen once. This specimen comes from a study of blood T cell repertoires in COVID-19. The sample was peripheral blood. This sequence originates from a man aged 30 to 39 with acute or convalescent COVID-19. The chain couples TRBV30 to TRBJ1-5, with a possible D match to TRBD1 (6 bases). CDR3 DNA sequence: TGTGCCTGGAGCACCGGGACACTGATCGGAAAGCAGCCCCAGCATTTT. Protein sequence: CAWSTGTLIGKQPQHF.